These 20 T cell receptor beta chains came from one sample sequenced in a study of cytomegalovirus exposure and HLA in healthy donors. 60 Vbeta and 13 Jbeta primers were used in PCR. Repertoires were generated with immunoSEQ multiplex PCR, while TCRdb's copy carries only in-frame clones and drops some. The profile shows tens of thousands of clones, roughly four fifths of them singletons. Specimen: PBMCs. The receptor source for this set is a human donor in good health.

Of note for this clone: A junction end diverges from the germline sequence, so it may reflect a read error. This specimen includes other DNA sequences encoding the same CDR3. The CDR3 DNA is TGTGCCAGCCGACAGGGCAATTTGGGCTTCTTT. It encodes CASRQGNLGFF. The chain has TRBV5-1 and TRBJ1-1; 7 bases line up with TRBD1. Germline loops: CDR1 SGHRS, CDR2 YFSETQ. The CDR3 totals 11 residues. The entire variable domain, with the rest obtained from reference TRBV5-1 and TRBJ1-1, is as follows: KAGVTQTPRYLIKTRGQQVTLSCSPISGHRSVSWYQQTPGQGLQFLFEYFSETQRNKGNFPGRFSGRQFSNSRSEMNVSTLELGDSALYLCASRQGNLGFFGQGTRLTVV.

The chain combines TRBV21-1 with TRBJ2-7; TRBD2, the table's D call, lacks a check against the DNA. TRBV21-1 is a listed pseudogene. This CDR3 has 13 amino acids. The CDR3 here is CASVPGRGAGWYF. The DNA for the CDR3 is TGTGCCAGCGTGCCCGGGAGGGGGGCTGGGTGGTACTTC.

The genes are TRBV2 and TRBJ1-2; D gene unclear. The CDR3 spans 14 residues. The germline V gene has CDR1 SNHLY and CDR2 FYNNEI. The V end lost 0 bases, the J end lost 5 bases, and 10 bases lay between the germline ends. CDR3 residues: CASSEALGPYGYTF. Here the CDR3 DNA reads TGTGCCAGCAGTGAAGCGCTCGGTCCGTATGGCTACACCTTC.

This chain connects TRBV6-5 to TRBJ1-5; D is undetermined. The germline V and J ends were trimmed by 8 bases and 10 bases, with 18 bases remaining between them. The germline CDR1 and CDR2 sequences are MNHEY and SVGAGI. The CDR3 contains 13 residues. The CDR3 region has the DNA TGTGCCAGCCAGGAATCAAGGAATACCCCCCAGCATTTT. It translates to CASQESRNTPQHF.

V gene TRBV15 combines with J gene TRBJ2-7, with a tentative D call TRBD1 (6 bases). The CDR3 loop spans 14 amino acids. The V and J ends lost 5 bases and 2 bases respectively, with 13 bases between them. Germline V lookup: CDR1 LNHNV, CDR2 YYDKDF (reference sequence). CDR3 sequence (DNA): TGTGCCACCAGCCTCGGGACACGGACCTACGAGCAGTACTTC. It yields the protein CATSLGTRTYEQYF. Based on the CDR3 plus reference TRBV15 and TRBJ2-7, the full variable domain is DAMVIQNPRYQVTQFGKPVTLSCSQTLNHNVMYWYQQKSSQAPKLLFHYYDKDFNNEADTPDNFQSRRPNTSFCFLDIRSPGLGDTAMYLCATSLGTRTYEQYFGPGTRLTVT.

The gene calls are TRBV19 and TRBJ1-2; D gene ambiguous. The CDR3 is 14 residues long. V was cut by 3 bases and J by 4 bases, with 12 bases left in between. Germline lookup yields CDR1 LNHDA and CDR2 SQIVND (reference sequence). The CDR3: CASSMRSGGYGYTF. CDR3 bases: TGTGCCAGTAGTATGCGGAGCGGCGGCTATGGCTACACCTTC.

This clone was detected only a few times. V and J are TRBV6-5 and TRBJ2-7; D is perhaps TRBD2 (6 bases). Deletions cut 3 bases from V and 3 bases from J, with 9 bases between. The CDR3 is 13 residues long. Germline CDR1 MNHEY, CDR2 SVGAGI. CDR3 protein: CASSYHGGYEQYF. Written as DNA, the CDR3 is TGTGCCAGCAGTTATCACGGGGGCTACGAGCAGTACTTC.

The CDR3 is CAIRDYQETQYF. The CDR3 nucleotides read TGTGCCATCCGGGACTACCAAGAGACCCAGTACTTC. This rearrangement joins TRBV10-3 to TRBJ2-5, with a tentative D call TRBD2 (6 bases). With 8 bases removed from V and 0 bases from J, the gap between germline ends came to 7 bases. The CDR3 contains 12 residues. Germline V gene data show CDR1 as ENHRY and CDR2 as SYGVKD.

J is TRBJ2-7 and V is TRBV5-6; a possible D gene is TRBD1 (6 bases). The CDR3 loop spans 15 amino acids. V lost 4 bases and J lost 0, with 14 bases in between. Germline assignment: CDR1 SGHDT and CDR2 YYEEEE. The CDR3 bases are TGTGCCAGCAGCGCCGGACAGCTAAGCTCCTACGAGCAGTACTTC. Amino acid sequence: CASSAGQLSSYEQYF.

This chain connects TRBV9 to TRBJ1-1; 7 positions match TRBD1. The V segment lost 4 bases and the J segment 0 bases; nucleotides outside the gene matches: 6. This CDR3 is 15 amino acids long. The germline V gene encodes CDR1 SGDLS and CDR2 YYNGEE. CDR3 sequence (DNA): TGTGCCAGCAGCCCGACGGGACAGCTGAACACTGAAGCTTTCTTT. This sequence encodes CASSPTGQLNTEAFF.

V usage is TRBV7-8 and J usage is TRBJ2-7; possibly TRBD2 for D (5 bases). CDR3 length: 15 residues. Germline V CDR1 and CDR2: SGHVS, FQNEAQ. The V and J ends lost 5 bases and 1 base respectively, with 15 bases between them. CDR3 sequence (DNA): TGTGCCAGCAGCCGGAGCTCCGGGGAGTCCTACGAGCAGTACTTC. This codes for CASSRSSGESYEQYF.

The genes are TRBV9 and TRBJ2-2; TRBD2 matches at 10 bases. This CDR3 has 16 residues. V lost 2 bases and J lost 6; bases outside the gene matches: 7. Per germline, CDR1 SGDLS and CDR2 YYNGEE. The CDR3 protein is CASSVNSGGAAGELFF. The CDR3 DNA reads as TGTGCCAGCAGCGTTAACAGCGGGGGGGCCGCCGGGGAGCTGTTTTTT.

This sequence joins TRBV6-4 and TRBJ2-1, with TRBD1 matching over 7 bases. V trimming: 4 bases; J trimming: 8 bases; junction bases outside the gene matches: 11. This CDR3 comprises 15 residues. Germline CDR1 is MRHNA and CDR2 is SNTAGT. The CDR3 sequence is CASSANSRGSDEQFF. CDR3 nucleotides: TGTGCCAGCAGTGCAAATAGCAGGGGGTCGGATGAGCAGTTCTTC.

The chain carries TRBV11-2 and TRBJ1-4; 7 bases align to TRBD1. CDR3 length: 15 amino acids. V trimming: 4 bases; J trimming: 4 bases; junction bases outside the gene matches: 6. CDR1 SGHAT and CDR2 FQNNGV come from the germline V gene. The CDR3 sequence: CASSSSGTVNEKLFF. In DNA, the CDR3 is TGTGCCAGCAGCTCCTCCGGGACAGTTAATGAAAAACTGTTTTTT.

Here the CDR3 reads CASSSGTGRETQYF. In DNA form, the CDR3 reads TGCGCCAGCAGCTCCGGGACAGGTAGAGAGACCCAGTACTTC. The chain employs TRBV5-1 and TRBJ2-5; 8 bases line up with TRBD1. The CDR3 is made up of 14 amino acids. CDR1 and CDR2 from the germline V gene are SGHRS and YFSETQ. The junction had 5 bases not matched to a gene; V was cut back by 3 bases and J by 4 bases.

This clone was recorded a few times. V gene TRBV19 combines with J gene TRBJ2-3, with a possible D match to TRBD1 (5 bases). Germline lookup yields CDR1 LNHDA and CDR2 SQIVND (reference sequence). This CDR3 region has 12 residues. Trimming left V 5 bases short and J 4 bases short, with 7 bases between. As DNA, the CDR3 is TGTGCCAGTAGTGTGGGGCCAGATACGCAGTATTTT. This codes for CASSVGPDTQYF.

The chain couples TRBV5-1 to TRBJ1-1; unclear D gene. CDR1 SGHRS and CDR2 YFSETQ come from the germline V gene. Trimming shortened V by 4 bases and J by 1 base, and 20 bases separated the two germline ends. CDR3 size: 17 residues. The CDR3 region is CASSIGSRGRRNTEAFF. CDR3 DNA sequence: TGCGCCAGCAGCATAGGTAGTCGAGGAAGACGGAACACTGAAGCTTTCTTT.

This clone has a handful of counts. The chain links TRBV27 to TRBJ1-6, with D unresolved. The germline gives CDR1 MNHEY, CDR2 SMNVEV (reference sequence). The germline V and J ends were trimmed by 4 bases and 1 base, with 8 bases remaining between them. There are 15 residues in the CDR3. CDR3 nucleotides: TGTGCCAGCAGTTCCGCGTGGTCCTATAATTCACCCCTCCACTTT. This codes for CASSSAWSYNSPLHF.

This chain joins TRBV7-2 and TRBJ2-5; 15 bases are shared with TRBD2. V lost 4 bases to trimming and J lost 5 bases; unmatched junction nucleotides: 8. The germline V gene has CDR1 SGHTA and CDR2 FQGNSA. The CDR3 is 17 residues long. The CDR3 nucleotides are TGTGCCAGCAGCTCCGGACTAGCGGGGGGGGGCGGGGAGACCCAGTACTTC. Translation gives CASSSGLAGGGGETQYF.

The chain is built from TRBV6-1 and TRBJ1-4, with TRBD1 matching over 8 bases. This CDR3 contains 17 residues. CDR1 and CDR2 from the germline V gene are MNHNS and SASEGT. V was clipped by 2 bases and J by 4 bases; unmatched bases: 9. The chain's CDR3 is CASSELVGQGSNEKLFF. In DNA, the CDR3 is TGTGCCAGCAGTGAACTAGTCGGACAGGGAAGTAATGAAAAACTGTTTTTT.